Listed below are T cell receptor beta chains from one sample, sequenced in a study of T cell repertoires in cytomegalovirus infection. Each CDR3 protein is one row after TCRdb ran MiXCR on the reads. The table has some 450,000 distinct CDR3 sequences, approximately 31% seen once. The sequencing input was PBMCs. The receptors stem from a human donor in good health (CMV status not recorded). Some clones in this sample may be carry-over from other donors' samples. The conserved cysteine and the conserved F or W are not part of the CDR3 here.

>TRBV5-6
ASSGKQGLAVL
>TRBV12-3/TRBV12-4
ASSPRGDSNQPQH
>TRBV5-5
ASSFLKRGSNTGELF
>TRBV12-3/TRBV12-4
ASSTHRGSTGELF
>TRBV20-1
SSGTTLGYT
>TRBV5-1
ASSRQAASSYNSPLH
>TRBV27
AGAGTRRDTQY
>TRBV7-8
ASSARANQPQH
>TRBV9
ASSERQASSSYNEQF
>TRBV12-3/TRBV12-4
ASSLYYREKLF
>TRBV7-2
ASSLAPTWEPQH
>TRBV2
ASKTGAISNQPQH
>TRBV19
ASSMMGTGLQPQH
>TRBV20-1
SATELVIADTQY
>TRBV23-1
ASSQSKDRGLSTSHLH
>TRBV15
ATSIGGSYGYT
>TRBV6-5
ASSYFQPGSGNTIY